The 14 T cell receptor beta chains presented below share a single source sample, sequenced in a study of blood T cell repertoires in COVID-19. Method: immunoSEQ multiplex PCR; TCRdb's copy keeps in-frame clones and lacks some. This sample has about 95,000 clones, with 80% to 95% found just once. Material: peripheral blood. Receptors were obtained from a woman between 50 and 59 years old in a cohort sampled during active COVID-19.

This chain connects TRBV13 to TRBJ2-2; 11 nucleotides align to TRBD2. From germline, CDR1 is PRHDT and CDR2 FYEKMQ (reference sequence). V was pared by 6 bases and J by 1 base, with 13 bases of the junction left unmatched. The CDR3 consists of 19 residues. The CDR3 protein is CASRRLAGGAEVNTGELFF. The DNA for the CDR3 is TGTGCCAGCAGGAGGCTAGCGGGAGGAGCGGAAGTGAACACCGGGGAGCTGTTTTTT.

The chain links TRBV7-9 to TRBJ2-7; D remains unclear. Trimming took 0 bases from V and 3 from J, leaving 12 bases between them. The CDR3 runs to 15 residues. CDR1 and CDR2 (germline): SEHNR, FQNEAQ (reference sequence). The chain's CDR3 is CASSLAEDFIYEQYF. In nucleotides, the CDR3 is TGTGCCAGCAGCTTAGCCGAGGATTTTATCTACGAGCAGTACTTC.

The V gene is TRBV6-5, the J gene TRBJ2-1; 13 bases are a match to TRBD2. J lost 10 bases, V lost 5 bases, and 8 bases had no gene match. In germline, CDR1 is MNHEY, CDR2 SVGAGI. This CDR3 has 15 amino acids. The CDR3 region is CASSSGTSGTREQFF. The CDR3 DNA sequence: TGTGCCAGCAGTAGCGGGACTAGCGGGACGAGGGAGCAGTTCTTC.

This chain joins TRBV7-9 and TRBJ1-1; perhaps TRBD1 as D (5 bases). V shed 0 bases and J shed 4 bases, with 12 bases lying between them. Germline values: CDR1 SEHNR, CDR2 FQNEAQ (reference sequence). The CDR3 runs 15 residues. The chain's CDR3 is CASSLAQGSTTEAFF. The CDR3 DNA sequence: TGTGCCAGCAGCTTAGCGCAGGGCAGCACCACTGAAGCTTTCTTT.

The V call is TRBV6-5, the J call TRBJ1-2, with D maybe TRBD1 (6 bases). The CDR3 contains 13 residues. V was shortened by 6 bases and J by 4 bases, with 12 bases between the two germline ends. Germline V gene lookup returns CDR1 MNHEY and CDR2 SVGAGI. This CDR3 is CASSSGGAYGYTF. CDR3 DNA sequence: TGTGCCAGCAGCTCCGGGGGGGCCTATGGCTACACCTTC.

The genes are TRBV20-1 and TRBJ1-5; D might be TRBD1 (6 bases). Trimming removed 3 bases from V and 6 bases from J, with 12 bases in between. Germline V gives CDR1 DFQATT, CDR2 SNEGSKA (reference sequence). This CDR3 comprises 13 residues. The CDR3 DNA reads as TGCAGTGCTAGTGGCAGGGGTGGTCAGCCCCAGCATTTT. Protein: CSASGRGGQPQHF.

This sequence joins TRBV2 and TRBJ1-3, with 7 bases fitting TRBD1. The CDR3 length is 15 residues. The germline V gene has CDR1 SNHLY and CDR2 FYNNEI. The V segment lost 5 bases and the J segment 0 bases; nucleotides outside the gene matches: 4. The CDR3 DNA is TGTGCCAGCAGTCTCAGGGGGTTCTCTGGAAACACCATATATTTT. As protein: CASSLRGFSGNTIYF.

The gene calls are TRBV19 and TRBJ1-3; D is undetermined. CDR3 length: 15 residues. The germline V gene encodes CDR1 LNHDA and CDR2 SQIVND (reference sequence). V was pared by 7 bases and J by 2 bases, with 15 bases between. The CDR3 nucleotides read TGTGCCAGTACTACGATGGTAGGAGCTGGAAACACCATATATTTT. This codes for CASTTMVGAGNTIYF.

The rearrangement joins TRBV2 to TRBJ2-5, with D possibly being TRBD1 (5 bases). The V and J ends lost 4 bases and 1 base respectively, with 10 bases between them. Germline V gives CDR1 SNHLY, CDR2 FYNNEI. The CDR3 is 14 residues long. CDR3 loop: CASSAGPFQETQYF. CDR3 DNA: TGTGCCAGCAGTGCAGGGCCCTTCCAAGAGACCCAGTACTTC.

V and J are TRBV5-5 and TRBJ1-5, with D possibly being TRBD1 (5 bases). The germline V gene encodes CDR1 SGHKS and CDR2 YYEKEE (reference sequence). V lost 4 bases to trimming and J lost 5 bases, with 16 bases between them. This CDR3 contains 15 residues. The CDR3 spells CASSRDMRGHQPQHF. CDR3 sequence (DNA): TGTGCCAGCAGCCGCGACATGCGGGGCCATCAGCCCCAGCATTTT.

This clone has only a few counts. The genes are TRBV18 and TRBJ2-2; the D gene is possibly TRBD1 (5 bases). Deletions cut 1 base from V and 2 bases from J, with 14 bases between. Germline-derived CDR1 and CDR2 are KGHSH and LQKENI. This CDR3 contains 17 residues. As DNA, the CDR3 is TGTGCCAGCTCACCACTTACGGCAGGGCGAAACACCGGGGAGCTGTTTTTT. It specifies CASSPLTAGRNTGELFF.

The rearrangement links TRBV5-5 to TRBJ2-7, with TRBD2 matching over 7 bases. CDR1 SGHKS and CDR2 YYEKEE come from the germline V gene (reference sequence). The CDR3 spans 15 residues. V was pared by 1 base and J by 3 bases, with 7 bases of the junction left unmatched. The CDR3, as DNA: TGTGCCAGCAGCTTGTGGGCGGGGGAGCACTACGAGCAGTACTTC. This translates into CASSLWAGEHYEQYF.

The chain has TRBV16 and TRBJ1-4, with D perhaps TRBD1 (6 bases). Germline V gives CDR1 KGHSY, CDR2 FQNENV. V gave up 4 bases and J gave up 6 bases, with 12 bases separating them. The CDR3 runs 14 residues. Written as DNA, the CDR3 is TGTGCCAGCAGCCCAGGGGCAGTATATGAAAAACTGTTTTTT. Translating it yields CASSPGAVYEKLFF. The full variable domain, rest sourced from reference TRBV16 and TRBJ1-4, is GEEVAQTPKHLVRGEGQKAKLYCAPIKGHSYVFWYQQVLKNEFKFLISFQNENVFDETGMPKERFSAKCLPNSPCSLEIQATKLEDSAVYFCASSPGAVYEKLFFGSGTQLSVL.

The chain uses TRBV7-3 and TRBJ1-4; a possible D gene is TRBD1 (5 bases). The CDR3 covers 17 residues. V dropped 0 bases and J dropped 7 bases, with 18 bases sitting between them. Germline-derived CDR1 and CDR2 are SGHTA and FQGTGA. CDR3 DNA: TGTGCCAGCAGCTTAACGTGGGTCGGCAGGGTGAGTGAAAAACTGTTTTTT. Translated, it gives CASSLTWVGRVSEKLFF.